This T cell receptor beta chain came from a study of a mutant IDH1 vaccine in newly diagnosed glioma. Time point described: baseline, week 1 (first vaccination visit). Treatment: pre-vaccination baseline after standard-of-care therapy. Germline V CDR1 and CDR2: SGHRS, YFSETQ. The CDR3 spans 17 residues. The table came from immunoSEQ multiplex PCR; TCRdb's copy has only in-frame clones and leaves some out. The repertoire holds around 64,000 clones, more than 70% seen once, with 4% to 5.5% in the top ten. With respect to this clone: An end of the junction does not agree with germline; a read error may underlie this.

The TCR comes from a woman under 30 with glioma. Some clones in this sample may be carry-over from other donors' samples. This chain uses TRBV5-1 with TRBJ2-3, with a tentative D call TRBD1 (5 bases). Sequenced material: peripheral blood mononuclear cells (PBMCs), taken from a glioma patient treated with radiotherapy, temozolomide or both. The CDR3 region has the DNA TGCGCCAGCAGCTTCGGTAGGGGAAGAAGGGGCACAGATGCGCAGTATTTT. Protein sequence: CASSFGRGRRGTDAQYF.